The present T cell receptor beta chain was sequenced within a study of T-cell reconstitution after alpha-beta-depleted transplantation in children. Preparation of the TCRbeta library used unique molecular identifiers. TCRdb re-called the PCR reads through MiXCR, storing one row per CDR3 protein. The sample lists a few hundred thousand distinct CDR3 sequences; roughly 27% were seen once. General study findings and limits: Surviving recipient T cells and thymic progenitors accounted for the high day-60 TCRbeta diversity observed in some patients. Newly generated T cells supplied most T-cell counts and diversity one year post-transplant.

The CDR3 covers 12 residues. The V and J ends lost 5 bases and 0 bases respectively, with 5 bases between them. Concerning this clonotype: Its specificity is unknown.

The origin of this receptor is a boy under three years old with Wiskott-Aldrich syndrome, due to receive a stem cell transplant. Specimen: PBMCs, collected before TCRalphabeta/CD19-depleted stem cell transplant. The chain combines TRBV12-3 or TRBV12-4 with TRBJ2-7, with D unresolved. DNA of the CDR3: TGTGCCAGCAGTGCGTACTCCTACGAGCAGTACTTC. It codes for CASSAYSYEQYF.